One sample yielded the 12 T cell receptor beta chains listed below, sequenced in a study of CD8+ T cells in alopecia areata. Described treatment: oral pan-JAK inhibitor, 5-10 mg twice daily. It was cDNA, reverse transcribed from extracted RNA, that served as the sequencing template. The protocol was immunoSEQ multiplex PCR, while the TCRdb copy is restricted to in-frame clones and leaves out a portion. The repertoire holds 200,000 or so clones, with more than 45% as singletons. The sequencing used CD4+ T cells sorted from blood, collected at week 24, from a patient treated with tofacitinib. The receptors derive from a human donor with alopecia areata.

This clone appeared a few times. The gene calls are TRBV20-1 and TRBJ2-7, with D unresolved. Germline V lookup: CDR1 DFQATT, CDR2 SNEGSKA (reference sequence). The CDR3 is 11 amino acids. V was clipped by 7 bases and J by 2 bases, with 9 bases between them. CDR3 sequence: CSVHLAYEQYF. The CDR3 region has the DNA TGCAGTGTTCATCTAGCCTACGAGCAGTACTTC.

In nucleotides, the CDR3 is TGCAGCGTTGGGACAGGGGGTGGTTTAAACATTCAGTACTTC. Residues: CSVGTGGGLNIQYF. The chain recombines TRBV29-1 with TRBJ2-4; the match to TRBD1 covers 10 bases. The V and J ends lost 4 bases and 6 bases, in that order; junction bases with no gene match: 6. Looked up from germline, CDR1 is SQVTM and CDR2 is ANQGSEA. CDR3 length: 14 amino acids.

V is TRBV30 and J is TRBJ2-2; D is perhaps TRBD1 (5 bases). V was cut by 2 bases and J by 5 bases, with 15 bases left in between. Germline values: CDR1 GTSNPN, CDR2 SVGIG (reference sequence). The CDR3 contains 15 residues. Written as DNA, the CDR3 is TGTGCCTGGAGTCATGGCAGGGTGGGAACCGGGGAGCTGTTTTTT. This sequence encodes CAWSHGRVGTGELFF. The full variable domain, in which reference TRBV30 and TRBJ2-2 provide the parts outside the CDR3, is SQTIHQWPATLVQPVGSPLSLECTVEGTSNPNLYWYRQAAGRGLQLLFYSVGIGQISSEVPQNLSASRPQDRQFILSSKKLLLSDSGFYLCAWSHGRVGTGELFFGEGSRLTVL.

The chain couples TRBV28 to TRBJ1-2; D gene ambiguous. This CDR3 region has 13 residues. V was shortened by 4 bases and J by 6 bases, with 12 bases between the two germline ends. Germline CDR1 MDHEN, CDR2 SYDVKM. CDR3 in DNA: TGTGCCAGCAGTTCCGTCGTCCCGAATGGCTACACCTTC. Its protein product is CASSSVVPNGYTF.

V usage is TRBV5-6 and J usage is TRBJ2-5; D gene uncertain. V gave up 4 bases and J gave up 3 bases, with 13 bases separating them. The germline CDR1 and CDR2 sequences are SGHDT and YYEEEE. This CDR3 comprises 14 residues. The CDR3 DNA is TGTGCCAGCAGCCAAGTCCAGTTGAAAGAGACCCAGTACTTC. It is translated as CASSQVQLKETQYF.

The chain employs TRBV29-1 and TRBJ2-3, with 7 bases matching TRBD2. CDR1 is SQVTM, CDR2 ANQGSEA, per germline. V lost 8 bases, J lost 2 bases, and 13 bases stayed unmatched. The CDR3 spans 15 residues. CDR3 residues: CSPPPGLHITDTQYF. The CDR3 nucleotides are TGCAGCCCTCCCCCGGGACTACACATCACAGATACGCAGTATTTT.

This clone was recorded a few times. The V call is TRBV29-1, the J call TRBJ2-3, with 8 bases identical to TRBD2. J lost 3 bases, V lost 4 bases, and 12 bases had no gene match. This CDR3 spans 16 amino acids. Germline assignment: CDR1 SQVTM and CDR2 ANQGSEA. The CDR3 spells CSVVSGGRSATDTQYF. The CDR3 DNA is TGCAGCGTTGTGTCGGGGGGGCGATCTGCGACAGATACGCAGTATTTT.

The genes are TRBV30 and TRBJ2-5; D might be TRBD2 (6 bases). Trimming took off 1 base at V and 3 bases at J, with 6 bases between the two ends. The CDR3 is made up of 12 amino acids. Looked up from germline, CDR1 is GTSNPN and CDR2 is SVGIG (reference sequence). CDR3 in DNA: TGTGCCTGGAGTGCGGGGGAAGAGACCCAGTACTTC. Translation: CAWSAGEETQYF. The full variable domain, its missing parts supplied by reference TRBV30 and TRBJ2-5, is SQTIHQWPATLVQPVGSPLSLECTVEGTSNPNLYWYRQAAGRGLQLLFYSVGIGQISSEVPQNLSASRPQDRQFILSSKKLLLSDSGFYLCAWSAGEETQYFGPGTRLLVL.

The rearrangement uses TRBV5-1 and TRBJ2-7; 8 bases line up with TRBD2. This CDR3 contains 15 residues. Trimming removed 1 base from V and 5 bases from J; junction bases left unmatched: 8. CDR1 is SGHRS and CDR2 is YFSETQ in the germline V gene. The CDR3 coding sequence is TGCGCCAGCAGCTTGATGGACGGGAGGGCCCACGAGCAGTACTTC. This gives the protein CASSLMDGRAHEQYF.

The chain links TRBV7-2 to TRBJ1-1, with a weak D call TRBD1 (6 bases). The CDR3 length is 13 residues. Germline CDR1 SGHTA, CDR2 FQGNSA. The V and J ends lost 5 bases and 1 base respectively, with 8 bases between them. Written as DNA, the CDR3 is TGTGCCAGCAGCCGACAGGAGAACACTGAAGCTTTCTTT. Amino acids: CASSRQENTEAFF.

The chain combines TRBV2 with TRBJ1-1, with D tentatively TRBD1 (5 bases). The germline CDR1 and CDR2 sequences are SNHLY and FYNNEI. V was trimmed by 5 bases and J by 4 bases, leaving 14 bases between them. The CDR3 contains 14 residues. This CDR3 is CASSIKGTSTEAFF. For the CDR3, the DNA is TGTGCCAGCAGTATAAAGGGGACGAGCACTGAAGCTTTCTTT.

J is TRBJ2-3 and V is TRBV5-1; D gene uncertain. The CDR3 extends over 15 amino acids. The V gene's germline CDR1 is SGHRS and CDR2 YFSETQ. V was pared by 0 bases and J by 2 bases, with 10 bases between. The CDR3 bases are TGCGCCAGCAGCTTGGAAGGGTGGGTCACAGATACGCAGTATTTT. Translation gives CASSLEGWVTDTQYF.